This paragraph reports one T cell receptor beta chain. The sample comes from a study of blood T cell repertoires in COVID-19. The wider study: The United States, Italy and Spain were the sources of the acute and convalescent COVID-19 samples. Sources were T cells, B-cell-depleted T cells, or PBMCs; the material itself was cDNA or gDNA.

Germline V gene data show CDR1 as MNHEY and CDR2 as SVGEGT. CDR3 length: 14 amino acids. The ends were cut back, 2 bases at V and 4 bases at J, with 11 bases in the middle. In the original processing: The assay estimated nucleated cells by amplifying reference gene primers. Generated by immunoSEQ multiplex PCR, the TCRdb table keeps only in-frame clones and is missing some. V, J and clone size reflect that table, while D and trimming were determined from the DNA. The sample lists under 300,000 clones; about nine tenths were seen once. This chain connects TRBV6-2 or TRBV6-3 to TRBJ1-1; possible D gene TRBD1, 5 bases. The sample consisted of peripheral blood. The receptor was isolated from a woman aged 25 to 39 with active or convalescent COVID-19. The CDR3 region is CASSYKGSATEAFF. CDR3 bases: TGTGCCAGCAGTTACAAGGGGTCGGCCACTGAAGCTTTCTTT.